This entry concerns a single T cell receptor beta chain. Only CD45RO-negative cells positively selected for CCR7 counted as naive CD8 cells, so terminally differentiated effector memory CD45RA+ cells were excluded. Germline-derived CDR1 and CDR2 are SGHAT and FQNNGV. V lost 5 bases, J lost 4 bases, and 11 bases lay in between. This CDR3 has 13 amino acids. This entry comes from a study of shared clonotypes between healthy human individuals. Study details: The study drew on a couple of women and a few men aged 18 to 49 as donors.

TCRdb keeps only in-frame clones here, not all; method: immunoSEQ multiplex PCR. The sample holds 600,000 or so clones, 90% to 95% seen once. The sequenced material came from naive CD8+ T cells sorted from blood. The TCR originated in a woman in her thirties in good health. The gene calls are TRBV11-2 and TRBJ1-1; D is unresolved. Here the CDR3 reads CASSPAGFTEAFF. The CDR3 region has the DNA TGTGCCAGCAGCCCAGCCGGGTTCACTGAAGCTTTCTTT.